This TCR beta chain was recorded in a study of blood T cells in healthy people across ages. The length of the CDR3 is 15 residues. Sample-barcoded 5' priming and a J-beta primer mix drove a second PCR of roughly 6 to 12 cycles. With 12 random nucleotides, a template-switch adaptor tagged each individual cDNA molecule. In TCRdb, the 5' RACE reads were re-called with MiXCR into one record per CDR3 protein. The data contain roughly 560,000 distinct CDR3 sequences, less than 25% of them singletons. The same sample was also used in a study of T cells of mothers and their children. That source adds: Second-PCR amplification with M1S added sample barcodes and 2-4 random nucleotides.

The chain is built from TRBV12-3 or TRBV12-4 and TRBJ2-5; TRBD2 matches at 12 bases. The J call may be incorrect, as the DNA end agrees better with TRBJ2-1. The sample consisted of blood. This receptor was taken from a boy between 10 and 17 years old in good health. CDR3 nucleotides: TGTGCCAGCGGACTGGCGACTAGCGGGGGTTATGAGCAGTTCTTC. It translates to CASGLATSGGYEQFF.